The rows below give T cell receptor beta chains drawn from one sample of a study of cytomegalovirus exposure and HLA in healthy donors. Repertoires were generated with immunoSEQ multiplex PCR, while TCRdb's copy carries only in-frame clones and drops some. The top ten clones hold about 7.6% of a sample with under 200,000 clones, more than 70% of them seen once. Sample: PBMCs. These receptor sequences come from a woman aged 40-49 years in good health and CMV-seropositive. Each CDR3 is given with its conserved first and last residue. Each record gives: clone size, J gene, D gene, V gene, CDR3 DNA, CDR3 protein. A D gene is named only where the DNA matches it firmly. A clone size is listed for some rows: how often the clone was seen (once, few, many), or a class if it is expanded.

NA | TRBJ1-4 | NA | TRBV5-1 | TGCGCCAGCAGCTCGGTACCGGGACAACCAGAAAAACTGTTTTTT | CASSSVPGQPEKLFF
once | TRBJ2-5 | TRBD1 | TRBV7-2 | TGTGCCAGCAGCCTTGTGGGACAGGGGGCTCAGGGCGTTGGAGAGACCCAGTACTTC | CASSLVGQGAQGVGETQYF
NA | TRBJ2-1 | TRBD2 | TRBV9 | TGTGCCAGCACAGGACTAGCGGGAGGTAATGAGCAGTTCTTC | CASTGLAGGNEQFF
few | TRBJ2-5 | TRBD1 | TRBV11-2 | TGTGCCAGCAGCTCCCGACAGGGCAATTACCAAGAGACCCAGTACTTC | CASSSRQGNYQETQYF
NA | TRBJ2-2 | NA | TRBV2 | TGTGCCAGCACTCTCGAGGGTGGCTCCAACACCGGGGAGCTGTTTTTT | CASTLEGGSNTGELFF
NA | TRBJ1-2 | TRBD1 | TRBV6-6 | TGTGCCAGCTCACGAGGGGGCGACGGCTACACCTTC | CASSRGGDGYTF
NA | TRBJ2-7 | NA | TRBV19 | TGTGCCAGTAGTATAGGGGGGGTCTACTACGAGCAGTACTTC | CASSIGGVYYEQYF
NA | TRBJ1-4 | NA | TRBV2 | TGTGCCAGCGGTGTGTCCCCAACAACTAATGAAAAACTGTTTTTT | CASGVSPTTNEKLFF
once | TRBJ2-3 | NA | TRBV20-1 | TGCAGTGCTAGACTCACAGATACGCAGTATTTT | CSARLTDTQYF
NA | TRBJ2-7 | NA | TRBV28 | TGTGCCAGCAGCCCCTTTTATTACGAGCAGTACTTC | CASSPFYYEQYF
NA | TRBJ2-5 | NA | TRBV6-5 | TGTGCCAGCAGTTACTCGCTAGCGACTCAAGAGACCCAGTACTTC | CASSYSLATQETQYF
NA | TRBJ2-1 | NA | TRBV6-5 | TGTGCCAGCAGTTATGTTCTGGAGTTTGGGAATGAGCAGTTCTTC | CASSYVLEFGNEQFF
NA | TRBJ2-7 | NA | TRBV18 | TGTGCCAGCTCACCACCGGGAGGTACCTACGAGCAGTACTTC | CASSPPGGTYEQYF
once | TRBJ1-2 | NA | TRBV9 | TGTGCCAGCAGCCCCGGGGGGGCAGGGGTCTATGGCTACACCTTC | CASSPGGAGVYGYTF
NA | TRBJ2-2 | NA | TRBV11-3 | TGTGCCAGCAGGCCCGGGACTAACACCGGGGAGCTGTTTTTT | CASRPGTNTGELFF
NA | TRBJ2-1 | TRBD2 | TRBV27 | TGTGCCAGCAGTAGATGGACTAGCGTTTACAATGAGCAGTTCTTC | CASSRWTSVYNEQFF
NA | TRBJ2-7 | TRBD1 | TRBV9 | TGTGCCAGCAGCGTCGGGGGACAGGGGTACGAGCAGTACTTC | CASSVGGQGYEQYF
NA | TRBJ1-4 | TRBD1 | TRBV5-1 | TGCGCCAGCAGCTTGGATGGGACAGGATATGAAAAACTGTTTTTT | CASSLDGTGYEKLFF
NA | TRBJ2-1 | TRBD2 | TRBV10-3 | TGTGCCATCAAGGGACTAGCGGGAGCGGATGAGCAGTTCTTC | CAIKGLAGADEQFF
NA | TRBJ1-2 | NA | TRBV5-4 | TGTGCCAGCAGCTTGAGAGGACAGCAGAACTATGGCTACACCTTC | CASSLRGQQNYGYTF